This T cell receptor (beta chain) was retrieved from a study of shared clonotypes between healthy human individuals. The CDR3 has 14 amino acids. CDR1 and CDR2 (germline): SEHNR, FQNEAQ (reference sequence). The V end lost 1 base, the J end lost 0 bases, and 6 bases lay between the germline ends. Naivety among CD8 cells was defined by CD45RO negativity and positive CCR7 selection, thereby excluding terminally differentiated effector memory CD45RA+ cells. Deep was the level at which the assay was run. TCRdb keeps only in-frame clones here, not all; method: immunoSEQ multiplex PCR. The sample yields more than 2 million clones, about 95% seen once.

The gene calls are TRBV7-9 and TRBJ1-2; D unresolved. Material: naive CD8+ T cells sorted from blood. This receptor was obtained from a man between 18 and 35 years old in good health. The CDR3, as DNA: TGTGCCAGCAGCTTAGAGGCTCCTAACTATGGCTACACCTTC. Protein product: CASSLEAPNYGYTF.